Detailed here is one T cell receptor beta chain. The data are from a study of blood T cell repertoires in COVID-19. Study-level background: COVID-19 samples, acute and convalescent, were from the United States, Italy and Spain. PBMCs, B-cell-depleted T cells, or T cells were the source of the cDNA or gDNA that made up the material.

In the original workflow: Reference gene primer amplification in the assay estimated nucleated cell counts. TCRdb's table, derived via immunoSEQ multiplex PCR, lists solely in-frame clones and lacks some. D and trimming come from the DNA, and the V and J calls and clone size come from that table. The sample holds about 290,000 clones, about 89% seen once. In germline, CDR1 is GTSNPN, CDR2 SVGIG (reference sequence). CDR3 size: 16 residues. V shed 0 bases, J shed 5 bases, and the junction held 6 bases outside the gene matches. Everyone who took part was about 18 to 89 years old, and they came from about 25 US areas.

The sequence came from a woman in her 40s who had recovered from COVID-19. The chain is built from TRBV30 and TRBJ1-5; 11 bases fit TRBD1. The source material was PBMCs or T cells enriched from blood (not recorded which). CDR3 amino acids: CAWSVGTGGWDQPQHF. CDR3 coding DNA: TGTGCCTGGAGTGTGGGGACAGGGGGATGGGATCAGCCCCAGCATTTT.